This T cell receptor beta chain was sequenced in a study of blood T cell repertoires in COVID-19. Background on the study: COVID-19 samples, acute and convalescent, were from the United States, Italy and Spain.

The CDR3 has 11 amino acids. CDR1 and CDR2 (germline): DFQATT, SNEGSKA (reference sequence). The V end lost 7 bases, the J end lost 9 bases, and 14 bases lay between the germline ends. Method: immunoSEQ multiplex PCR; TCRdb's copy keeps in-frame clones and lacks some. In the table there are more than 300,000 clones, 91% of which are singletons. Sequencing was carried out using peripheral blood. This clonotype was sampled from a woman under 30 who had recovered from COVID-19. The chain uses TRBV20-1 and TRBJ2-3, with D possibly being TRBD2 (6 bases). CDR3 in DNA: TGCAGTGGGACGGCGGGGCGAACGCAGTATTTT. Translating gives CSGTAGRTQYF.